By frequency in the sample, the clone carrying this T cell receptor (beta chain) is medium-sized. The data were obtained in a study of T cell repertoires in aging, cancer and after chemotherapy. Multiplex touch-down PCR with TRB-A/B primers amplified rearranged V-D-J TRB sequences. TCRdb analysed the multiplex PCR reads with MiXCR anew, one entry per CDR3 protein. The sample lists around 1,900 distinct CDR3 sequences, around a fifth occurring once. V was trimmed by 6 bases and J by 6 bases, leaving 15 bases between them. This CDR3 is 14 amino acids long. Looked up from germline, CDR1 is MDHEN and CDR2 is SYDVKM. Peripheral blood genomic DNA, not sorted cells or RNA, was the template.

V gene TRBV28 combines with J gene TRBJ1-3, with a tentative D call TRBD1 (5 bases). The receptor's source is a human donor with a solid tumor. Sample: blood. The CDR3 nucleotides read TGTGCCAGCAGACCCCACGGGGCAGAAAACACCATATATTTT. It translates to CASRPHGAENTIYF.